These 32 T cell receptor beta chains came from one sample sequenced in a study of blood T cell repertoires in COVID-19. Sequencing was performed with immunoSEQ multiplex PCR; in TCRdb, only in-frame clones are kept and a portion is missing. The table has 95,000 to 150,000 clones, roughly 84% seen once; the top ten hold under 4%. Sequencing input: PBMCs or T cells enriched from blood (not recorded which). All receptors come from a woman between 25 and 40 years old who had recovered from COVID-19.

The V and J genes are TRBV23-1 and TRBJ1-6; 9 bases map to TRBD1. TRBV23-1 is marked as an open reading frame, function uncertain. The CDR3 has 15 residues. With 0 bases clipped from V and 6 bases from J, the junction kept 0 bases outside the gene matches. In DNA form, the CDR3 reads TGCGCCAGCAGTCAATCGGGACAGGGTAATTCACCCCTCCACTTT. Protein sequence: CASSQSGQGNSPLHF.

The chain carries TRBV29-1 and TRBJ1-2; D might be TRBD1 (6 bases). V was trimmed by 3 bases and J by 4 bases, leaving 15 bases between them. Germline V gives CDR1 SQVTM, CDR2 ANQGSEA. There are 14 residues in the CDR3. CDR3: CSVDPRGWGYGYTF. The CDR3 DNA follows: TGCAGCGTTGACCCCAGGGGTTGGGGCTATGGCTACACCTTC.

This chain connects TRBV21-1 to TRBJ1-5; TRBD1, the table's D call, was not compared with the DNA. TRBV21-1 is designated a pseudogene. This CDR3 region has 18 residues. CDR3: CASSNGGPQGAGGQPQHF. CDR3 coding DNA: TGTGCCAGCAGCAACGGGGGACCTCAGGGGGCCGGGGGTCAGCCCCAGCATTTT.

The chain recombines TRBV6-5 with TRBJ1-1; TRBD1 aligns across 8 bases. CDR1 MNHEY and CDR2 SVGAGI come from the germline V gene. This CDR3 region has 14 residues. Trimming at V came to 6 bases and at J to 6 bases, leaving 9 bases not matched to a gene. The CDR3, as DNA: TGTGCCAGCAGATCCTCAGGGGGCATGGCTGAAGCTTTCTTT. This sequence encodes CASRSSGGMAEAFF.

The rearrangement joins TRBV10-3 to TRBJ2-7; D gene unclear. The V end was cut by 0 bases, the J end by 3 bases, with 12 bases between. The CDR3 runs 15 residues. Germline loops: CDR1 ENHRY, CDR2 SYGVKD. The CDR3 DNA follows: TGTGCCATCAGTGAGTCTGGGCCAGGCAACTACGAGCAGTACTTC. Protein product: CAISESGPGNYEQYF.

The chain is built from TRBV7-9 and TRBJ1-5; TRBD1 matches 7 bases. CDR3 length: 16 amino acids. V dropped 5 bases and J dropped 2; count of bases not matched to a gene: 9. In germline, CDR1 is SEHNR, CDR2 FQNEAQ (reference sequence). This chain's CDR3 is CASSANRGGGNQPQHF. DNA of the CDR3: TGTGCCAGCAGCGCTAACAGGGGAGGCGGCAATCAGCCCCAGCATTTT.

The chain carries TRBV18 and TRBJ1-4; 9 positions agree with TRBD1. The CDR3 spans 19 residues. CDR1 and CDR2 (germline): KGHSH, LQKENI. Trimming at V came to 3 bases and at J to 0 bases, leaving 11 bases not matched to a gene. The CDR3 DNA is TGTGCCAGCTCACCCTCGACAGGGGGTCCCCTTCCAACTAATGAAAAACTGTTTTTT. Translating gives CASSPSTGGPLPTNEKLFF.

The V call is TRBV19, the J call TRBJ2-2; no reliable D call. Germline CDR1 and CDR2: LNHDA and SQIVND (reference sequence). CDR3 length: 11 amino acids. Trimming took 6 bases from V and 7 from J, leaving 6 bases between them. CDR3 residues: CASRFGGELFF. For the CDR3, the DNA is TGTGCCAGTAGATTCGGCGGGGAGCTGTTTTTT.

The rearrangement uses TRBV5-1 and TRBJ2-7; TRBD2 agrees at 7 bases. This CDR3 region has 14 residues. V dropped 2 bases and J dropped 5; count of bases not matched to a gene: 7. Germline CDR1 reads SGHRS; CDR2 reads YFSETQ. CDR3 DNA: TGCGCCAGCAGCTTTCGGGGGGAGGGAAACGAGCAGTACTTC. This codes for CASSFRGEGNEQYF.

This clone was observed a few times. The rearrangement uses TRBV6-5 and TRBJ2-7, with TRBD1 matching over 9 bases. The CDR3 spans 14 residues. CDR1 MNHEY and CDR2 SVGAGI come from the germline V gene. V lost 0 bases and J lost 3; bases outside the gene matches: 0. This chain's CDR3 is CASSYSGQGYEQYF. The DNA for the CDR3 is TGTGCCAGCAGTTACTCGGGACAGGGCTACGAGCAGTACTTC.

This sequence joins TRBV19 and TRBJ1-1; 7 bases are shared with TRBD1. Per the germline V gene, CDR1 is LNHDA and CDR2 is SQIVND (reference sequence). V trimming: 7 bases; J trimming: 0 bases; junction bases outside the gene matches: 17. The CDR3 covers 18 residues. The CDR3, as DNA: TGTGCCAGTACCTACAGGGGTTGGGGGCGCACGGTGAACACTGAAGCTTTCTTT. It translates to CASTYRGWGRTVNTEAFF.

The rearrangement joins TRBV4-2 to TRBJ2-7; D gene unclear. The germline V and J ends were trimmed by 1 base and 5 bases, with 9 bases remaining between them. Looked up from germline, CDR1 is LGHNA and CDR2 is YNFKEQ. CDR3 length equals 13 residues. The DNA of the CDR3 is TGTGCCAGCAGCCAAGTTACTTATGACGAGCAGTACTTC. As protein: CASSQVTYDEQYF.

This clone was seen many times. The chain links TRBV4-2 to TRBJ2-5; TRBD2 matches 7 bases. V shed 0 bases, J shed 1 base, and the junction held 5 bases outside the gene matches. This CDR3 has 16 residues. Germline V CDR1 and CDR2: LGHNA, YNFKEQ. In DNA form, the CDR3 reads TGTGCCAGCAGCCAAGATCCAGCGGGAACCCAAGAGACCCAGTACTTC. It specifies CASSQDPAGTQETQYF.

This clone was seen just once. The genes are TRBV5-1 and TRBJ2-5; the match to TRBD1 covers 7 bases. The CDR3 runs to 15 residues. J was trimmed by 1 base and V by 4 bases; bases with no gene match: 7. Germline V gene data show CDR1 as SGHRS and CDR2 as YFSETQ. CDR3 protein: CASSPLGTVQETQYF. The CDR3 DNA sequence: TGCGCCAGCAGCCCGCTGGGGACAGTCCAAGAGACCCAGTACTTC.

The rearrangement links TRBV11-2 to TRBJ2-3; D might be TRBD2 (6 bases). The germline V and J ends were trimmed by 1 base and 7 bases, with 12 bases remaining between them. The length of the CDR3 is 14 residues. Germline CDR1 SGHAT, CDR2 FQNNGV. Written as DNA, the CDR3 is TGTGCCAGCAGCTTAGTAAGGCGGGGTAATACGCAGTATTTT. This encodes CASSLVRRGNTQYF.

In this sample, this clone turned up a few times. The V and J genes are TRBV25-1 and TRBJ1-6; a weak D match, TRBD1 (5 bases). The V end was cut by 2 bases, the J end by 10 bases, with 18 bases between. CDR1 and CDR2 from the germline V gene are MGHDK and SYGVNS. CDR3 length: 16 residues. In nucleotides, the CDR3 is TGTGCCAGCAGTGAAATTGGGATGACCGGGGGGTCACCCCTCCACTTT. Its protein is CASSEIGMTGGSPLHF.

The rearrangement uses TRBV28 and TRBJ2-7; possible D gene TRBD2, 5 bases. V was pared by 4 bases and J by 2 bases, with 18 bases between. Germline lookup yields CDR1 MDHEN and CDR2 SYDVKM. The CDR3 loop spans 16 amino acids. The CDR3 DNA reads as TGTGCCAGCAGTTCACTCCGGGGTCTTAGGGCCTACGAGCAGTACTTC. Translated: CASSSLRGLRAYEQYF.

The rearrangement joins TRBV28 to TRBJ2-3; 8 nucleotides match TRBD1. Germline CDR1 and CDR2: MDHEN and SYDVKM. V trimming: 6 bases; J trimming: 4 bases; junction bases outside the gene matches: 9. CDR3 length: 15 amino acids. CDR3 nucleotides: TGTGCCAGCAGCCTCCCGGGACAGGAGTCAGATACGCAGTATTTT. Its translation: CASSLPGQESDTQYF.

The count of this clone is one. This chain connects TRBV11-2 to TRBJ2-1; TRBD2 might be the D (6 bases). Trimming removed 4 bases at V and 0 bases at J, with 10 bases between. Germline CDR1 and CDR2: SGHAT and FQNNGV. The CDR3 length is 15 residues. This CDR3 is CASSYGGSSYNEQFF. The CDR3 DNA follows: TGTGCCAGCAGCTACGGGGGAAGCTCCTACAATGAGCAGTTCTTC.

This clone is a singleton in its sample. The chain employs TRBV11-3 and TRBJ2-3; TRBD2 might be the D (7 bases). The CDR3 is made up of 15 amino acids. Trimming left V 0 bases short and J 4 bases short, with 11 bases between. The germline V gene encodes CDR1 SGHNT and CDR2 YENEEA. In DNA, the CDR3 is TGTGCCAGCAGCTTAGACGGGGAGGGGGCAGATACGCAGTATTTT. It specifies CASSLDGEGADTQYF.

The chain joins TRBV6-5 to TRBJ2-7; 7 bases match TRBD2. The CDR3 is 15 amino acids. The trim removed 6 bases at V and 6 bases at J, leaving 14 bases unmatched. Germline-derived CDR1 and CDR2 are MNHEY and SVGAGI. Here the CDR3 reads CASSTSATPVREQYF. Written as DNA, the CDR3 is TGTGCCAGCAGCACTAGCGCTACGCCGGTACGCGAGCAGTACTTC.

This chain connects TRBV2 to TRBJ1-1; a weak D match, TRBD1 (5 bases). CDR1 and CDR2 (germline): SNHLY, FYNNEI. There are 12 residues in the CDR3. V lost 8 bases, J lost 6 bases, and 13 bases lay in between. The CDR3 bases are TGTGCCAGCTGCCCAGGGTCTTCTGAAGCTTTCTTT. Translation: CASCPGSSEAFF. The full variable domain, its missing parts supplied by reference TRBV2 and TRBJ1-1, is EPEVTQTPSHQVTQMGQEVILRCVPISNHLYFYWYRQILGQKVEFLVSFYNNEISEKSEIFDDQFSVERPDGSNFTLKIRSTKLEDSAMYFCASCPGSSEAFFGQGTRLTVV.

This clone was recorded only once. The chain employs TRBV6-6 and TRBJ2-3; TRBD1 matches at 9 bases. With V trimmed by 7 bases and J by 4 bases, 9 bases remained unmatched. The CDR3 extends over 15 amino acids. Per the germline V gene, CDR1 is MNHNY and CDR2 is SVGAGI (reference sequence). The CDR3 reads CASTLGQGRSDTQYF. In DNA, the CDR3 is TGTGCCAGCACCCTAGGACAGGGGAGGTCAGATACGCAGTATTTT.

V and J are TRBV5-6 and TRBJ1-5; D gene uncertain. CDR3 length equals 13 residues. Germline-derived CDR1 and CDR2 are SGHDT and YYEEEE. With 5 bases removed from V and 0 bases from J, the gap between germline ends came to 6 bases. The CDR3 sequence: CASSLASNQPQHF. The CDR3 DNA reads as TGTGCCAGCAGTCTGGCTAGCAATCAGCCCCAGCATTTT.

This clone has just one count. One base away lies a much larger clone, so this may be a sequencing read error. The sample holds other DNA sequences that translate to the same CDR3. This chain links TRBV15 with TRBJ1-1; tentative D call: TRBD1 (6 bases). Germline V gene lookup returns CDR1 LNHNV and CDR2 YYDKDF (reference sequence). Trimming took 5 bases from V and 1 from J, leaving 8 bases between them. The CDR3 is 13 amino acids. The CDR3 DNA sequence: TGTGCCACCAGCTTGACAGGGAACACTGAAGCTTTCTTT. Protein sequence: CATSLTGNTEAFF.

The chain employs TRBV12-3 or TRBV12-4 and TRBJ1-4; no definite D call. V lost 3 bases, J lost 10 bases, and 12 bases lay in between. CDR3 length: 13 residues. In nucleotides, the CDR3 is TGTGCCAGCAGTTTTTTCGGGTTGGGAAAACTGTTTTTT. Amino acid sequence: CASSFFGLGKLFF.

This clone was recorded only once. The CDR3 DNA is TGTGCCAGCAGCTACGGATCTCGACTGTTAGATACGCAGTATTTT. Its protein is CASSYGSRLLDTQYF. The V gene is TRBV7-9, the J gene TRBJ2-3; D gene ambiguous. V lost 4 bases, J lost 5 bases, and 16 bases lay in between. This CDR3 comprises 15 residues. CDR1 and CDR2 (germline): SEHNR, FQNEAQ (reference sequence). Full variable domain (remainder filled in from reference TRBV7-9 and TRBJ2-3): DTGVSQNPRHKITKRGQNVTFRCDPISEHNRLYWYRQTLGQGPEFLTYFQNEAQLEKSRLLSDRFSAERPKGSFSTLEIQRTEQGDSAMYLCASSYGSRLLDTQYFGPGTRLTVL.

The chain uses TRBV6-5 and TRBJ1-5; D gene ambiguous. The germline V gene encodes CDR1 MNHEY and CDR2 SVGAGI. The CDR3 covers 13 residues. Trimming pared 6 bases from V and 3 bases from J, leaving 9 bases between. The CDR3 DNA reads as TGTGCCAGCAGCAAGCGGGCCAATCAGCCCCAGCATTTT. Protein: CASSKRANQPQHF.

The chain joins TRBV2 to TRBJ2-7; 10 bases fit TRBD2. CDR3 length equals 13 residues. Germline lookup yields CDR1 SNHLY and CDR2 FYNNEI. V lost 6 bases to trimming and J lost 3 bases; unmatched junction nucleotides: 2. The CDR3 nucleotides are TGTGCCAGCAGACTAGCGGGGCGCTACGAGCAGTACTTC. Its translation: CASRLAGRYEQYF.

The gene calls are TRBV5-1 and TRBJ2-7, with TRBD1 matching 7 bases. The CDR3 has 13 residues. V lost 4 bases to trimming and J lost 4 bases; unmatched junction nucleotides: 5. Germline CDR1 is SGHRS and CDR2 is YFSETQ. In DNA, the CDR3 is TGCGCCAGCAGCCCTGGGACAGTTTACGAGCAGTACTTC. It yields the protein CASSPGTVYEQYF.

The V call is TRBV19, the J call TRBJ1-5, with TRBD1 matching over 9 bases. This CDR3 comprises 15 residues. Germline trimming cut 6 bases from V and 6 bases from J; bases unmatched to any gene: 9. The germline gives CDR1 LNHDA, CDR2 SQIVND (reference sequence). The CDR3 here is CASSDTGGPRQPQHF. The CDR3 DNA reads as TGTGCCAGTAGCGATACAGGGGGCCCTCGTCAGCCCCAGCATTTT.

V is TRBV13 and J is TRBJ2-1; 10 bases align to TRBD2. From germline, CDR1 is PRHDT and CDR2 FYEKMQ (reference sequence). J was trimmed by 2 bases and V by 4 bases; bases with no gene match: 11. The CDR3 loop spans 18 amino acids. DNA of the CDR3: TGTGCCAGCAGCTCCCGGTTCCTAGCGGGAGATACCTACAATGAGCAGTTCTTC. It translates to CASSSRFLAGDTYNEQFF.